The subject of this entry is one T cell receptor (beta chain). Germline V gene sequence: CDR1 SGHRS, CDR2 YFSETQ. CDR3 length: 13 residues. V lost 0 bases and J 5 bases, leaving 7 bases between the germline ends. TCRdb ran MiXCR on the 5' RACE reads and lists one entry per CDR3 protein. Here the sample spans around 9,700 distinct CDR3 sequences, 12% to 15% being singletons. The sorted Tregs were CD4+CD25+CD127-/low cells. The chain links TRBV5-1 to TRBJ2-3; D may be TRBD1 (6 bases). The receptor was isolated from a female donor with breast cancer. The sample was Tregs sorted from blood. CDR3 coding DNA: TGCGCCAGCAGCTTGGCAGGGGTAGATACGCAGTATTTT. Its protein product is CASSLAGVDTQYF.